The entry that follows covers one T cell receptor (beta chain) sequence. The sample comes from a study of blood T cell repertoires in COVID-19. The CDR3 has 13 residues. Germline CDR1 is SGHDT and CDR2 is YYEEEE. V shed 5 bases and J shed 9 bases, with 18 bases lying between them. Using immunoSEQ multiplex PCR, the repertoire was profiled, and TCRdb retains in-frame clones only, with some absent. The sample lists roughly 100,000 clones, roughly four fifths occurring once. The TCR sequence derives from a woman older than 75 with acute or convalescent COVID-19. The specimen was peripheral blood. The chain couples TRBV5-6 to TRBJ2-7; D perhaps matches TRBD1 (5 bases). CDR3 bases: TGTGCCAGCAGACCAAACAAAGGGGTGGGGCAGTACGTC. Translation gives CASRPNKGVGQYV.